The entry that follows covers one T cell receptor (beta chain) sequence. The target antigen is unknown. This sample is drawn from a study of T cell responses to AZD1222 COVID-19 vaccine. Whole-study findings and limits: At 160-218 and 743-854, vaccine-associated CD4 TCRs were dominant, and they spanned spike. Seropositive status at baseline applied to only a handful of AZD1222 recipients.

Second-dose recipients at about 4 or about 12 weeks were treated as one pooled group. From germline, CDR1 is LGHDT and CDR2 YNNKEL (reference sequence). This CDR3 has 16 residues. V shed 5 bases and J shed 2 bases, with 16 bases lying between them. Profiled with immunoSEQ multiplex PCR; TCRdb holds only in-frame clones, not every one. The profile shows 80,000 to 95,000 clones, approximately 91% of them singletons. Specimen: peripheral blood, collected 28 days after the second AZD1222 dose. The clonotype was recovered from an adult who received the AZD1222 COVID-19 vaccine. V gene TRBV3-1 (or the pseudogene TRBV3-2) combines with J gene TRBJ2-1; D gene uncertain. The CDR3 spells CASSGPMGLTYNEQFF. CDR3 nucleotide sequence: TGTGCCAGCAGCGGTCCTATGGGTCTTACCTACAATGAGCAGTTCTTC.